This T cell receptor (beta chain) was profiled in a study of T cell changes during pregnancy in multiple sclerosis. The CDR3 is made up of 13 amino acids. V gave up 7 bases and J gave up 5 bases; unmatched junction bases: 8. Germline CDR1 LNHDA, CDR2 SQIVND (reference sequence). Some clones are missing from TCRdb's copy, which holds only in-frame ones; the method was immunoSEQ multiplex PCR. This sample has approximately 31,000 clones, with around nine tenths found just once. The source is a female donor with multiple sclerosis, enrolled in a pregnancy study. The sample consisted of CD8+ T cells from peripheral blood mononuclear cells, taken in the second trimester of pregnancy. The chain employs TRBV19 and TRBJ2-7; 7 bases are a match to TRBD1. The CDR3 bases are TGTGCCAGTAATAGACAGGGTTCCAACGAGCAGTACTTC. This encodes CASNRQGSNEQYF.